This TCR beta chain was observed in a study of Graves' ophthalmopathy and Graves' hyperthyroidism. Study information: No progression to ophthalmopathy over 18 months defined stable hyperthyroidism.

A remark on this clonotype: The target antigen is unknown.

Overall study results and limits: Most thyroid clonotypes with frequency above 0.001 were detected in blood too.

The CDR3 is 14 amino acids. Germline CDR1 SNHLY, CDR2 FYNNEI. The V segment lost 5 bases and the J segment 4 bases; nucleotides outside the gene matches: 5. Amplifying from RNA transcripts, the study obtained TCR beta CDR3 regions. Second-round multiplex PCR came after a first-round RT-PCR that employed HTBI primers. Each CDR3 protein is one row after TCRdb ran MiXCR on the multiplex PCR reads. The sample has approximately 1.2 million distinct CDR3 sequences, about 35% seen once. This clonotype was obtained from an adult man with Graves' hyperthyroidism. The V gene is TRBV2, the J gene TRBJ2-5; TRBD1 aligns across 9 bases. Material: peripheral blood or thyroid tissue (not recorded which). CDR3 residues: CASSNRDRAETQYF. The CDR3, as DNA: TGTGCCAGCAGTAACCGGGACAGGGCAGAGACCCAGTACTTC.